Only one count was recorded for the clone carrying this TCR beta chain. Its target is unknown. The data were obtained in a study of T cells in localized non-small cell lung cancer. Overall study findings and caveats: Since sequencing was restricted to only one region of the tumor, intratumor heterogeneity remains a possibility. Among blood samples, higher T cell density accompanied longer overall survival.

Profiled with immunoSEQ multiplex PCR; TCRdb holds only in-frame clones, not every one. The table includes 30,000 to 40,000 clones, about 86% detected once. The CDR3 contains 13 residues. Germline CDR1 MGHDK, CDR2 SYGVNS. V was trimmed by 2 bases and J by 7 bases, leaving 9 bases between them. V is TRBV25-1 and J is TRBJ2-1; D remains unclear. Sequenced material: peripheral blood, taken before any cancer treatment. The receptor's source is a man aged 40 to 69 with stage I lung adenocarcinoma. For the CDR3, the DNA is TGTGCCAGCAGTGAAGGTCACCATAATGAGCAGTTCTTC. Translated: CASSEGHHNEQFF.